This passage covers 21 T cell receptor beta chains from one sample sequenced in a study of PD-L1 blockade in urothelial cancer. This table comes from immunoSEQ multiplex PCR, and its TCRdb copy is limited to in-frame clones, with some not included. The table includes 25,000 to 30,000 clones, 75% to 85% detected once. The time point here: peripheral blood 6 weeks after treatment start. The sample here was PBMCs, taken around atezolizumab (anti-PD-L1) treatment. These receptors all come from a man between 65 and 85 years old with urothelial cancer.

This clone came up a few times. This chain connects TRBV5-6 to TRBJ1-5; D is perhaps TRBD1 (5 bases). CDR3 length equals 14 residues. Germline V gene sequence: CDR1 SGHDT, CDR2 YYEEEE. Between the trimmed V and J ends, which lost 4 bases and 0 bases, there was a span of 8 bases. The CDR3 is CASSHRISNQPQHF. CDR3 nucleotide sequence: TGTGCCAGCAGCCACAGGATTAGCAATCAGCCCCAGCATTTT.

This clone was counted only a few times. The chain has TRBV19 and TRBJ1-2; the D gene is possibly TRBD1 (6 bases). The V gene lost 4 bases and the J gene lost 7 bases, with 13 bases spanning the gap. CDR1 LNHDA and CDR2 SQIVND come from the germline V gene (reference sequence). This CDR3 comprises 13 residues. CDR3: CASSSSGTSGYTF. The CDR3 nucleotides read TGTGCCAGTAGTAGTTCCGGGACAAGTGGCTACACCTTC.

The chain carries TRBV6-1 and TRBJ2-6; maybe TRBD2 (5 bases). The CDR3 consists of 15 residues. The ends were cut back, 2 bases at V and 2 bases at J, with 7 bases in the middle. CDR1 and CDR2 from the germline V gene are MNHNS and SASEGT. In nucleotides, the CDR3 is TGTGCCAGCAGTGAAACGAGGGCTGGGGCCAACGTCCTGACTTTC. Translated, it gives CASSETRAGANVLTF.

The V gene is TRBV5-1, the J gene TRBJ2-7; TRBD1 agrees at 9 bases. Germline V gives CDR1 SGHRS, CDR2 YFSETQ. V was pared by 1 base and J by 0 bases, with 8 bases of the junction left unmatched. This CDR3 spans 17 amino acids. In DNA, the CDR3 is TGCGCCAGCAGCTTGTCACCTATGGGACAGGGCTCCTACGAGCAGTACTTC. It yields the protein CASSLSPMGQGSYEQYF.

This chain joins TRBV11-3 and TRBJ2-7; D is unresolved. Germline CDR1 reads SGHNT; CDR2 reads YENEEA. V shed 5 bases and J shed 1 base, with 9 bases lying between them. CDR3 length: 13 residues. The CDR3 DNA reads as TGTGCCAGCAGCGAGGCTAGGTCCTACGAGCAGTACTTC. Amino acid sequence: CASSEARSYEQYF.

The V call is TRBV27, the J call TRBJ1-2; 7 bases line up with TRBD1. The CDR3 is 14 residues long. CDR1 and CDR2 from the germline V gene are MNHEY and SMNVEV (reference sequence). J lost 4 bases, V lost 10 bases, and 12 bases had no gene match. The CDR3 DNA reads TGTGCCACCCTCGACCGAGGGGGCGGCTATGGCTACACCTTC. Protein sequence: CATLDRGGGYGYTF.

This clone was recorded a few times. DNA for the CDR3: TGTGCCAGCAGAATACTAGCGGGAGGGCCAGGAGATACGCAGTATTTT. This gives the protein CASRILAGGPGDTQYF. The genes are TRBV11-3 and TRBJ2-3; TRBD2 matches 13 bases. CDR3 length equals 16 residues. With V trimmed by 6 bases and J by 5 bases, 8 bases remained unmatched. CDR1 and CDR2 (germline): SGHNT, YENEEA.

The rearrangement links TRBV6-6 to TRBJ1-6; 8 bases map to TRBD1. Germline lookup yields CDR1 MNHNY and CDR2 SVGAGI (reference sequence). The CDR3 runs to 14 residues. The trim removed 6 bases at V and 9 bases at J, leaving 7 bases unmatched. CDR3 coding DNA: TGTGCCAGCAGCCGACAGGGGTCGGGTTCACCCCTCCACTTT. It translates to CASSRQGSGSPLHF.

The chain has TRBV7-2 and TRBJ2-1, with 7 bases that match TRBD2. Germline-derived CDR1 and CDR2 are SGHTA and FQGNSA. CDR3 length: 16 amino acids. After removal of 3 bases from V and 4 bases from J, the junction contained 9 bases not matched to a gene. The DNA for the CDR3 is TGTGCCAGCAGCTTTAGGAGCGGGGTGCCTTACAATGAGCAGTTCTTC. As protein: CASSFRSGVPYNEQFF.

The chain employs TRBV5-1 and TRBJ1-2; D gene unclear. Between the trimmed V and J ends, which lost 4 bases and 2 bases, there was a span of 15 bases. In germline, CDR1 is SGHRS, CDR2 YFSETQ. The CDR3 has 15 residues. The CDR3: CASSGGNSGNYGYTF. CDR3 nucleotides: TGCGCCAGCAGCGGAGGGAATTCGGGAAACTATGGCTACACCTTC.

The CDR3 coding sequence is TGTGCCAGTAGTATTCGACTTTCGGCGAACACTGAAGCTTTCTTT. Protein sequence: CASSIRLSANTEAFF. V and J are TRBV19 and TRBJ1-1, with D uncertain. CDR3 length: 15 amino acids. V was clipped by 3 bases and J by 1 base, with 12 bases between them. Per the germline V gene, CDR1 is LNHDA and CDR2 is SQIVND (reference sequence).

By share, this clone ranks as medium-sized. The J gene is TRBJ2-2, the V gene TRBV2; 8 bases are shared with TRBD1. V lost 4 bases, J lost 4 bases, and 5 bases stayed unmatched. The CDR3 is 15 residues long. The V gene's germline CDR1 is SNHLY and CDR2 FYNNEI. CDR3 region: CASSGGTGVTGELFF. DNA of the CDR3: TGTGCCAGCAGTGGCGGGACAGGTGTCACCGGGGAGCTGTTTTTT.

V usage is TRBV2 and J usage is TRBJ1-1; TRBD1 is a possible D gene (6 bases). Germline loops: CDR1 SNHLY, CDR2 FYNNEI. V shed 6 bases and J shed 5 bases, with 16 bases lying between them. The CDR3 is made up of 14 amino acids. In DNA, the CDR3 is TGTGCCAGCAGCTGGGAGCCTAGGGGGACTGAAGCTTTCTTT. Translation gives CASSWEPRGTEAFF.

This clone appeared once. The J gene is TRBJ2-5, the V gene TRBV2; 8 positions match TRBD1. The germline V gene has CDR1 SNHLY and CDR2 FYNNEI. This CDR3 spans 14 amino acids. The V and J ends lost 4 bases and 5 bases, in that order; junction bases with no gene match: 6. This chain's CDR3 is CASSGAGGVETQYF. The CDR3, as DNA: TGTGCCAGCAGTGGGGCAGGGGGCGTCGAGACCCAGTACTTC.

This chain uses TRBV6-6 with TRBJ2-1, with a possible D match to TRBD2 (6 bases). Germline V gives CDR1 MNHNY, CDR2 SVGAGI (reference sequence). V lost 8 bases and J lost 4, with 15 bases in between. The CDR3 totals 14 residues. For the CDR3, the DNA is TGTGCCAGCGGAGGAGGAGGGGCTTACAATGAGCAGTTCTTC. This codes for CASGGGGAYNEQFF.

The chain has TRBV19 and TRBJ2-1, with D perhaps matching TRBD1 (5 bases). The V and J ends lost 4 bases and 2 bases respectively, with 12 bases between them. Germline V gene lookup returns CDR1 LNHDA and CDR2 SQIVND (reference sequence). CDR3 length: 15 residues. The CDR3 sequence: CASSNDRYTYNEQFF. The CDR3 DNA sequence: TGTGCCAGTAGTAACGACAGATACACCTACAATGAGCAGTTCTTC.

The chain carries TRBV6-5 and TRBJ1-1; 9 bases align to TRBD1. Germline CDR1 MNHEY, CDR2 SVGAGI. Trimming removed 6 bases from V and 4 bases from J; junction bases left unmatched: 9. The CDR3 is made up of 15 amino acids. The CDR3 here is CASREQGAGSTEAFF. In DNA, the CDR3 is TGTGCCAGCAGAGAACAGGGGGCAGGGAGCACTGAAGCTTTCTTT.

The chain joins TRBV6-4 to TRBJ2-1, with D unclear. The CDR3 extends over 13 amino acids. With 3 bases removed from V and 7 bases from J, the gap between germline ends came to 10 bases. Germline CDR1 is MRHNA and CDR2 is SNTAGT. The CDR3 loop reads CASSESLSNEQFF. Here the CDR3 DNA reads TGTGCCAGCAGTGAGTCACTATCTAATGAGCAGTTCTTC.

The CDR3 protein is CASSLIRPRSSGNTIYF. The DNA of the CDR3 is TGTGCCAGCAGCTTAATCAGACCGAGGAGCTCTGGAAACACCATATATTTT. This chain joins TRBV7-9 and TRBJ1-3; D call uncertain. Between the trimmed V and J ends, which lost 2 bases and 0 bases, there was a span of 14 bases. The CDR3 is made up of 17 amino acids. From germline, CDR1 is SEHNR and CDR2 FQNEAQ (reference sequence).

This clone appeared a few times. This chain links TRBV19 with TRBJ2-2, with 7 bases matching TRBD1. This CDR3 is 14 amino acids long. Per germline, CDR1 LNHDA and CDR2 SQIVND (reference sequence). V dropped 6 bases and J dropped 1; count of bases not matched to a gene: 2. The CDR3 loop is CASSYRGNTGELFF. The CDR3 coding sequence is TGTGCCAGTAGCTACAGGGGGAACACCGGGGAGCTGTTTTTT.

V usage is TRBV5-5 and J usage is TRBJ1-5; D gene uncertain. CDR1 and CDR2 (germline): SGHKS, YYEKEE (reference sequence). V lost 6 bases and J lost 2, with 12 bases in between. The CDR3 is 14 amino acids. The CDR3 sequence is CASTNIQGNQPQHF. The CDR3 nucleotides read TGTGCCAGCACCAACATCCAGGGCAATCAGCCCCAGCATTTT.